Shown below are 10 T cell receptor beta chains from a single sample sequenced in a study of vaccination effects on CD4 cells after COVID-19. Antigen-specific CD4+ T cells were expanded (with viral peptide pools) by the ViraFEST assay ahead of sequencing. Having been cultured for roughly 10 days, the cells underwent CD4+ T cell isolation. This individual tested PCR-positive for SARS-CoV-2 infection between March and December 2020. No cognate antigen is known for these TCRs. TCRdb keeps only in-frame clones here, not all; method: immunoSEQ multiplex PCR. This repertoire shows tens of thousands of clones, over 60% found once; its top ten account for 5%. This sample comprised CD4+ T cells from PBMCs cultured with HIV peptides, obtained before COVID-19 vaccination. Regarding subset: HIV-1 Nef peptide pool negative control/reference culture. The receptors were gathered from a human donor who had a prior SARS-CoV-2 infection.

CDR3 protein: CAISETGGLGQPQHF. The CDR3 DNA is TGTGCCATCAGTGAGACGGGAGGTTTAGGACAGCCCCAGCATTTT. This chain links TRBV10-3 with TRBJ1-5; the D is unclear. The CDR3 covers 15 residues. Germline CDR1 reads ENHRY; CDR2 reads SYGVKD. V lost 2 bases and J 7 bases, leaving 15 bases between the germline ends.

The rearrangement joins TRBV7-3 to TRBJ2-1; TRBD2 matches 10 bases. Germline CDR1 reads SGHTA; CDR2 reads FQGTGA. J was trimmed by 5 bases and V by 4 bases; bases with no gene match: 2. The CDR3 extends over 14 amino acids. DNA of the CDR3: TGTGCCAGCAGCTCTAGCGGGGGAAACAATGAGCAGTTCTTC. Amino acid sequence: CASSSSGGNNEQFF.

This clone has more than one count but fewer than ten. The gene calls are TRBV24-1 and TRBJ2-1; tentative D call: TRBD1 (5 bases). This CDR3 is 15 amino acids long. The germline V and J ends were trimmed by 3 bases and 8 bases, with 16 bases remaining between them. Germline CDR1 is KGHDR and CDR2 is SFDVKD. Here the CDR3 DNA reads TGTGCCACCAGTGATCCAGGGTCGTCTTTGGATGAGCAGTTCTTC. Its translation: CATSDPGSSLDEQFF.

The V gene is TRBV11-2, the J gene TRBJ2-3, with a weak D call TRBD2 (6 bases). CDR1 and CDR2 from the germline V gene are SGHAT and FQNNGV. The CDR3 has 17 amino acids. Trimming left V 2 bases short and J 6 bases short, with 21 bases between. The CDR3 DNA sequence: TGTGCCAGCAGCTTAAGGGAGGAGGCCCTTTTGCGGGATACGCAGTATTTT. This codes for CASSLREEALLRDTQYF. Drawing the rest from reference TRBV11-2 and TRBJ2-3, the complete variable domain is EAGVAQSPRYKIIEKRQSVAFWCNPISGHATLYWYQQILGQGPKLLIQFQNNGVVDDSQLPKDRFSAERLKGVDSTLKIQPAKLEDSAVYLCASSLREEALLRDTQYFGPGTRLTVL.

The V gene is TRBV7-3, the J gene TRBJ2-7; TRBD2 agrees at 9 bases. This CDR3 is built from 16 residues. J lost 2 bases, V lost 1 base, and 6 bases had no gene match. Germline V gives CDR1 SGHTA, CDR2 FQGTGA. CDR3 sequence (DNA): TGTGCCAGCAGCTTAAGGGCGGCTAGCGGGGCCTACGAGCAGTACTTC. This encodes CASSLRAASGAYEQYF.

V usage is TRBV19 and J usage is TRBJ2-2, with D possibly called TRBD1 or TRBD2 (6 bases each). Trimming pared 3 bases from V and 6 bases from J, leaving 14 bases between. The CDR3 has 15 residues. The V gene's germline CDR1 is LNHDA and CDR2 SQIVND (reference sequence). In nucleotides, the CDR3 is TGTGCCAGTAGTATTAACAGGGACTTAGCCGGGGAGCTGTTTTTT. Protein sequence: CASSINRDLAGELFF.

This rearrangement joins TRBV27 to TRBJ2-5, with TRBD1 matching 7 bases. The germline gives CDR1 MNHEY, CDR2 SMNVEV (reference sequence). This CDR3 is built from 14 residues. V was clipped by 5 bases and J by 7 bases; unmatched bases: 10. The CDR3 DNA is TGTGCCAGCAGTATAACAGGGGCCGCGTGGACCCAGTACTTC. Translated, it gives CASSITGAAWTQYF.

The chain joins TRBV3-1 (or the pseudogene TRBV3-2) to TRBJ2-3, with no clear D. CDR1 is LGHDT, CDR2 YNNKEL, per germline (reference sequence). The length of the CDR3 is 15 residues. V was trimmed by 0 bases and J by 4 bases, leaving 11 bases between them. CDR3 DNA sequence: TGTGCCAGCAGCCAAGATGGATATAGCCCAGATACGCAGTATTTT. Its translation: CASSQDGYSPDTQYF.

This rearrangement joins TRBV2 to TRBJ2-6, with D perhaps matching TRBD1 or TRBD2 (6 bases each). Looked up from germline, CDR1 is SNHLY and CDR2 is FYNNEI. V lost 5 bases to trimming and J lost 0 bases, with 23 bases between them. The CDR3 runs to 20 residues. CDR3 amino acids: CASSLGAGFALVSGANVLTF. In DNA form, the CDR3 reads TGTGCCAGCAGTCTGGGGGCGGGGTTCGCGCTTGTCTCTGGGGCCAACGTCCTGACTTTC.

Details on this clone: A junction boundary mismatches the germline segment, possibly from a read error. The genes are TRBV6-5 and TRBJ1-5; 7 bases are a match to TRBD1. Germline-derived CDR1 and CDR2 are MNHEY and SVGAGI. CDR3 length: 13 residues. The CDR3 is CSSRGTGNQPQHF. The CDR3 DNA sequence: TGTTCCAGCAGGGGGACAGGCAATCAGCCCCAGCATTTT.